Listed here are 26 T cell receptor beta chains from one sample, sequenced in a study of T cell repertoires in cytomegalovirus infection. TCRdb re-derived calls from the reads in MiXCR, one entry per CDR3 protein. The profile covers approximately 120,000 distinct CDR3 sequences, with 25% to 35% appearing a single time and roughly 81% taken by the ten largest. No antigen has been assigned to these receptors. The sequencing here drew on CD8+ T cells from cultured PBMCs, taken from culture after CMV antigen stimulation. Receptors were obtained from a human donor in good health (CMV status not recorded). Some clones in this sample may be carry-over from other donors' samples.

The chain recombines TRBV13 with TRBJ2-1; the match to TRBD2 covers 7 bases. V shed 0 bases, J shed 9 bases, and the junction held 5 bases outside the gene matches. The CDR3 contains 14 residues. The germline V gene has CDR1 PRHDT and CDR2 FYEKMQ (reference sequence). The CDR3 is CASSLGASSGEQFF. The CDR3 nucleotides read TGTGCCAGCAGCTTAGGCGCGTCTAGCGGTGAGCAGTTCTTC.

The chain has TRBV5-1 and TRBJ2-7; D not certain. Germline V gene lookup returns CDR1 SGHRS and CDR2 YFSETQ. The CDR3 contains 14 residues. V shed 4 bases and J shed 5 bases, with 16 bases lying between them. CDR3 bases: TGCGCCAGCAGCAGTGCCAGCTTTCCACACGAGCAGTACTTC. Its protein product is CASSSASFPHEQYF.

Note on this clonotype: One junction end does not reproduce the germline sequence, and a read error may be involved. The V and J genes are TRBV4-1 and TRBJ2-7, with TRBD2 matching over 8 bases. CDR3 length: 15 amino acids. From germline, CDR1 is MGHRA and CDR2 YSYEKL. CDR3 sequence reads: CTSSQEASGSYEQYF. The CDR3 DNA follows: TGTACCAGCAGCCAAGAGGCTAGCGGGTCCTACGAGCAGTACTTC.

This clonotype was counted between two and nine times. The V and J genes are TRBV4-1 and TRBJ2-7; 9 nucleotides match TRBD1. CDR1 and CDR2 (germline): MGHRA, YSYEKL. Trimming at V came to 0 bases and at J to 4 bases, leaving 10 bases not matched to a gene. The CDR3 loop spans 17 amino acids. CDR3 sequence (DNA): TGCGCCAGCAGCCAAGAATTGACAGGGGGTTCCGTTTACGAGCAGTACTTC. It specifies CASSQELTGGSVYEQYF.

This clonotype was recorded at least ten times. This rearrangement joins TRBV10-3 to TRBJ2-5; TRBD2 matches at 10 bases. After removal of 3 bases from V and 0 bases from J, the junction contained 4 bases not matched to a gene. This CDR3 is 16 amino acids long. The germline CDR1 and CDR2 sequences are ENHRY and SYGVKD. The CDR3 here is CAISEFGLADQETQYF. The CDR3 DNA reads TGTGCCATCAGTGAATTCGGACTAGCGGACCAAGAGACCCAGTACTTC.

This clonotype has only a few counts. The chain has TRBV20-1 and TRBJ2-1; a possible D gene is TRBD2 (5 bases). The CDR3 loop spans 14 amino acids. Per the germline V gene, CDR1 is DFQATT and CDR2 is SNEGSKA (reference sequence). V gave up 2 bases and J gave up 7 bases, with 15 bases separating them. The CDR3 DNA reads as TGCAGTGCTAGACCCAGCACGGGGTTTAATGAGCAGTTCTTC. Translating gives CSARPSTGFNEQFF.

The gene calls are TRBV7-9 and TRBJ2-7; the D gene is possibly TRBD1 (5 bases). Per the germline V gene, CDR1 is SEHNR and CDR2 is FQNEAQ (reference sequence). V was clipped by 5 bases and J by 3 bases, with 14 bases between them. The CDR3 runs to 14 residues. CDR3 coding DNA: TGTGCCAGCAGCCCTCGACAGAATCTCTACGAGCAGTACTTC. Protein product: CASSPRQNLYEQYF.

This clonotype was recorded a few times. J is TRBJ1-1 and V is TRBV27; D possibly corresponds to TRBD1 (6 bases). CDR3 size: 14 residues. Trimming took off 6 bases at V and 5 bases at J, with 16 bases between the two ends. Germline CDR1 and CDR2: MNHEY and SMNVEV (reference sequence). The DNA of the CDR3 is TGTGCCAGCAGACCCCTACAGGGTTGGACTGAAGCTTTCTTT. Translation: CASRPLQGWTEAFF.

The chain is built from TRBV7-9 and TRBJ1-4, with TRBD1 as a possible D gene (6 bases). The CDR3 has 15 amino acids. Trimming shortened V by 5 bases and J by 11 bases, and 21 bases separated the two germline ends. The germline gives CDR1 SEHNR, CDR2 FQNEAQ (reference sequence). The CDR3, as DNA: TGTGCCAGCAGCACCGCTAGGGCAGGGGCGGACAAACTGTTTTTT. Protein sequence: CASSTARAGADKLFF.

This clonotype has a single count. The chain links TRBV9 to TRBJ1-2, with no clear D. Germline loops: CDR1 SGDLS, CDR2 YYNGEE. CDR3 length: 14 amino acids. The germline V and J ends were trimmed by 0 bases and 4 bases, with 10 bases remaining between them. The CDR3 reads CASSVDGSLYGYTF. The CDR3 DNA reads as TGTGCCAGCAGCGTAGACGGGAGTCTCTATGGCTACACCTTC. The entire variable domain, with the rest obtained from reference TRBV9 and TRBJ1-2, is as follows: DSGVTQTPKHLITATGQRVTLRCSPRSGDLSVYWYQQSLDQGLQFLIQYYNGEERAKGNILERFSAQQFPDLHSELNLSSLELGDSALYFCASSVDGSLYGYTFGSGTRLTVV.

This clonotype was found a few times. The V gene is TRBV20-1, the J gene TRBJ2-7; D is undetermined. CDR3 length: 14 residues. Trimming removed 1 base at V and 3 bases at J, with 13 bases between. The germline CDR1 and CDR2 sequences are DFQATT and SNEGSKA (reference sequence). CDR3 sequence (DNA): TGCAGTGCTAGAGCCTACGATATAAACTACGAGCAGTACTTC. Protein: CSARAYDINYEQYF.

This clonotype was picked up a small number of times. The CDR3 region is CASSQTRNTEAFF. The DNA of the CDR3 is TGCGCCAGCAGCCAAACTCGAAACACTGAAGCTTTCTTT. This chain uses TRBV4-1 with TRBJ1-1; D unclear. V was clipped by 2 bases and J by 2 bases, with 6 bases between them. CDR1 is MGHRA and CDR2 is YSYEKL in the germline V gene. The CDR3 length is 13 residues.

Only a few counts were recorded for this clonotype. V gene TRBV7-8 combines with J gene TRBJ2-1; D could derive from TRBD1 or TRBD2 (5 bases each). CDR1 and CDR2 from the germline V gene are SGHVS and FQNEAQ. This CDR3 has 11 amino acids. V lost 1 base to trimming and J lost 10 bases, with 5 bases between them. The CDR3 DNA reads TGTGCCAGCAGCTTAGGGGGGGAGCAGTTCTTC. It encodes CASSLGGEQFF.

This chain connects TRBV19 to TRBJ1-2; a possible D gene is TRBD1 (6 bases). V gave up 5 bases and J gave up 2 bases, with 15 bases separating them. Germline-derived CDR1 and CDR2 are LNHDA and SQIVND (reference sequence). The CDR3 is made up of 15 amino acids. CDR3 nucleotide sequence: TGTGCCAGTAGTTTGGGGACCAGGGGCAACTATGGCTACACCTTC. Translation: CASSLGTRGNYGYTF.

In its sample, this clonotype was seen many times. V is TRBV7-2 and J is TRBJ2-1; 10 bases are a match to TRBD1. CDR1 is SGHTA and CDR2 is FQGNSA in the germline V gene. This CDR3 is built from 15 residues. J gave up 6 bases and V 3 bases, and 5 bases lay outside the gene matches. CDR3 sequence reads: CASSFSGTGANEQFF. CDR3 DNA: TGTGCCAGCAGCTTTTCCGGGACAGGGGCCAATGAGCAGTTCTTC.

The chain combines TRBV20-1 with TRBJ2-5; perhaps TRBD2 as D (5 bases). Germline CDR1 is DFQATT and CDR2 is SNEGSKA (reference sequence). This CDR3 is built from 14 residues. The germline V and J ends were trimmed by 5 bases and 3 bases, with 16 bases remaining between them. As DNA, the CDR3 is TGCAGTGCTGGTTTTACTCTGGGAGAAGAGACCCAGTACTTC. Translating gives CSAGFTLGEETQYF.

This clonotype occurred a few times. The gene calls are TRBV7-9 and TRBJ2-7; 9 nucleotides match TRBD1. Germline V lookup: CDR1 SEHNR, CDR2 FQNEAQ (reference sequence). With 3 bases clipped from V and 3 bases from J, the junction kept 6 bases outside the gene matches. This CDR3 is built from 15 residues. Here the CDR3 DNA reads TGTGCCAGCAGCTTGGGACAGGGAGTGTACTACGAGCAGTACTTC. Translation gives CASSLGQGVYYEQYF.

This clonotype was counted only a few times. This rearrangement joins TRBV10-3 to TRBJ2-3; TRBD2 matches 9 bases. J lost 3 bases, V lost 1 base, and 5 bases had no gene match. CDR3 size: 16 residues. Germline V gives CDR1 ENHRY, CDR2 SYGVKD. CDR3 amino acids: CAISELGGGATDTQYF. For the CDR3, the DNA is TGTGCCATCAGTGAGTTAGGCGGGGGGGCGACAGATACGCAGTATTTT.

The rearrangement joins TRBV7-2 to TRBJ2-5; TRBD2 might be the D (6 bases). The CDR3 runs to 16 residues. Germline CDR1 and CDR2: SGHTA and FQGNSA. The V gene lost 2 bases and the J gene lost 5 bases, with 18 bases spanning the gap. CDR3 sequence reads: CASSLQSRARGETQYF. Here the CDR3 DNA reads TGTGCCAGCAGCTTACAAAGTCGAGCTCGGGGGGAGACCCAGTACTTC.

V gene TRBV13 combines with J gene TRBJ2-1; 8 bases map to TRBD1. The CDR3 totals 16 residues. V lost 5 bases to trimming and J lost 3 bases; unmatched junction nucleotides: 9. Germline V lookup: CDR1 PRHDT, CDR2 FYEKMQ (reference sequence). The CDR3 sequence is CASSMMTGASYNEQFF. The DNA for the CDR3 is TGTGCCAGCAGCATGATGACAGGGGCGAGCTACAATGAGCAGTTCTTC.

The gene calls are TRBV2 and TRBJ1-5; D uncertain. V dropped 5 bases and J dropped 0 bases, with 14 bases sitting between them. CDR3 length: 16 amino acids. The germline V gene encodes CDR1 SNHLY and CDR2 FYNNEI. The CDR3 protein is CASSILWEDSNQPQHF. The CDR3 DNA reads as TGTGCCAGCAGTATCCTCTGGGAGGATAGCAATCAGCCCCAGCATTTT.

V gene TRBV28 combines with J gene TRBJ2-3, with TRBD2 matching over 7 bases. Losses at the gene ends were 5 bases for V and 4 bases for J; bases not matched to a gene: 27. This CDR3 spans 21 amino acids. Germline-derived CDR1 and CDR2 are MDHEN and SYDVKM. DNA for the CDR3: TGTGCCAGCAGTCCTACTTCCCTCTCGGGGTCAACTAGCGAGACGCCAGATACGCAGTATTTT. This codes for CASSPTSLSGSTSETPDTQYF.

The gene calls are TRBV28 and TRBJ2-5, with TRBD1 as a possible D gene (5 bases). This CDR3 is 13 amino acids long. The V and J ends lost 5 bases and 1 base respectively, with 8 bases between them. Germline V gene lookup returns CDR1 MDHEN and CDR2 SYDVKM. The CDR3 DNA reads TGTGCCAGCAGTAGTGGGGCCCAAGAGACCCAGTACTTC. This sequence encodes CASSSGAQETQYF.

The table lists this clonotype with many counts. J is TRBJ2-7 and V is TRBV19; 11 bases are shared with TRBD1. CDR3 length: 14 amino acids. The J segment lost 4 bases and the V segment lost 5 bases, leaving 4 bases of the junction unmatched. CDR1 and CDR2 (germline): LNHDA, SQIVND (reference sequence). Here the CDR3 reads CASSHGTGGYEQYF. DNA of the CDR3: TGTGCCAGTAGTCACGGGACAGGGGGGTACGAGCAGTACTTC.

The chain links TRBV19 to TRBJ2-1; unclear D gene. The CDR3 loop spans 16 amino acids. The germline CDR1 and CDR2 sequences are LNHDA and SQIVND (reference sequence). The ends were cut back, 3 bases at V and 0 bases at J, with 12 bases in the middle. The CDR3 here is CASSMDATSSYNEQFF. In DNA form, the CDR3 reads TGTGCCAGTAGTATGGACGCTACGAGCTCCTACAATGAGCAGTTCTTC.

In this sample, this clonotype turned up a few times. The chain combines TRBV7-8 with TRBJ2-1, with D possibly being TRBD1 or TRBD2 (5 bases each). Per the germline V gene, CDR1 is SGHVS and CDR2 is FQNEAQ. CDR3 length: 17 amino acids. The V end lost 5 bases, the J end lost 0 bases, and 17 bases lay between the germline ends. CDR3 sequence (DNA): TGTGCCAGCAGCCCCACCTTTGTGGGGGACTCCTACAATGAGCAGTTCTTC. Translating it yields CASSPTFVGDSYNEQFF.